This is a list of T cell receptor beta chains from one sample in a study of blood T cell repertoires in COVID-19. The assay was immunoSEQ multiplex PCR, and TCRdb's table has in-frame clones only and misses some. Among some 30,000 clones, 75% to 85% were seen once, and the ten largest hold 6.5% to 7.5%. The material sequenced was peripheral blood. The receptors were sampled from a man between 60 and 75 years old with active COVID-19. The CDR3 runs from the conserved cysteine through the conserved F or W. A D gene is named only where the DNA matches it firmly. Size values are once, few and many counts, or a class for expanded clones, and some rows have none.

J gene | D gene | V gene | clone size | CDR3 protein | CDR3 DNA
TRBJ2-7 | TRBD2 | TRBV7-9 | NA | CASSLISGKIYEQYF | TGTGCCAGCAGCTTAATTAGCGGGAAAATTTACGAGCAGTACTTC
TRBJ1-4 | NA | TRBV3-1/TRBV3-2 | NA | CASSQGWGGATNEKLFF | TGTGCCAGCAGCCAAGGTTGGGGGGGAGCAACTAATGAAAAACTGTTTTTT
TRBJ1-3 | TRBD1 | TRBV3-1/TRBV3-2 | NA | CAIGDRSSGNTIYF | TGTGCCATCGGGGACAGGAGCTCTGGAAACACCATATATTTT
TRBJ2-3 | NA | TRBV18 | NA | CASSPHRRADTQYF | TGTGCCAGCTCACCACACCGCAGGGCAGATACGCAGTATTTT
TRBJ1-5 | NA | TRBV29-1 | NA | CSVGQLNQPQHF | TGCAGCGTTGGACAGCTCAATCAGCCCCAGCATTTT
TRBJ2-1 | TRBD2 | TRBV6-1 | NA | CASSEWEGPNEQFF | TGTGCCAGCAGTGAATGGGAGGGCCCCAATGAGCAGTTCTTC
TRBJ2-7 | TRBD2 | TRBV28 | NA | CASRAGSGREQYF | TGTGCCAGCAGAGCGGGTAGCGGGAGGGAGCAGTACTTC
TRBJ1-4 | NA | TRBV10-1 | NA | CASPRGGEKLFF | TGCGCCAGCCCGCGGGGAGGTGAAAAACTGTTTTTT
TRBJ2-1 | TRBD2 | TRBV12-3/TRBV12-4 | NA | CASSLRLAGEQFF | TGTGCCAGCAGTTTAAGGCTAGCGGGTGAGCAGTTCTTC
TRBJ2-3 | NA | TRBV18 | few | CASSSPGQLFGDTQYF | TGTGCCAGCTCGAGCCCGGGACAACTATTCGGGGATACGCAGTATTTT
TRBJ2-3 | NA | TRBV5-1 | NA | CASSFAGTGTDTQYF | TGCGCCAGCAGCTTCGCGGGAACGGGCACAGATACGCAGTATTTT
TRBJ2-3 | TRBD2 | TRBV11-3 | NA | CASSPGAGATDTQYF | TGTGCCAGCAGCCCCGGAGCGGGAGCCACAGATACGCAGTATTTT
TRBJ2-4 | NA | TRBV7-3 | NA | CASSGIAKNIQYF | TGTGCCAGCAGCGGCATAGCCAAAAACATTCAGTACTTC
TRBJ2-7 | NA | TRBV24-1 | NA | CATSETGSYEQYF | TGTGCCACCAGTGAAACAGGATCCTACGAGCAGTACTTC
TRBJ2-7 | TRBD1 | TRBV7-2 | once | CASSIQGQGLGEQYF | TGTGCCAGCAGCATCCAAGGACAGGGGTTAGGTGAGCAGTACTTC
TRBJ1-5 | NA | TRBV2 | NA | CASSDWGRGVSNQPQHF | TGTGCCAGCAGCGACTGGGGAAGGGGTGTTAGCAATCAGCCCCAGCATTTT
TRBJ2-1 | TRBD2 | TRBV6-6 | NA | CASSPRATSGKTNEQFF | TGTGCCAGCAGTCCCCGCGCTACTAGCGGGAAAACGAATGAGCAGTTCTTC
TRBJ2-5 | TRBD1 | TRBV7-3 | NA | CASSPRQGQTQYF | TGTGCCAGCAGCCCAAGACAGGGGCAGACCCAGTACTTC
TRBJ2-1 | NA | TRBV27 | NA | CASSSTTPHTNEQFF | TGTGCCAGCAGTTCGACTACCCCACATACCAATGAGCAGTTCTTC
TRBJ2-3 | NA | TRBV3-1/TRBV3-2 | NA | CASTSGGGTDTQYF | TGTGCCAGCACCTCGGGGGGCGGGACAGATACGCAGTATTTT
TRBJ2-5 | TRBD2 | TRBV27 | few | CASSLAASGIPETQYF | TGTGCCAGCAGTTTAGCGGCTAGCGGGATTCCGGAGACCCAGTACTTC
TRBJ2-5 | NA | TRBV25-1 | NA | CASSEGVARQETQYF | TGTGCCAGCAGTGAAGGGGTAGCGAGGCAAGAGACCCAGTACTTC
TRBJ2-1 | NA | TRBV6-5 | NA | CASSRRVDNEQFF | TGTGCCAGCAGCCGCAGGGTCGACAATGAGCAGTTCTTC
TRBJ1-1 | NA | TRBV6-2/TRBV6-3 | NA | CASSPVAVVNTEAFF | TGTGCCAGCAGTCCCGTGGCAGTTGTGAACACTGAAGCTTTCTTT
TRBJ2-5 | NA | TRBV9 | NA | CASSGAETQYF | TGTGCCAGCAGCGGAGCGGAGACCCAGTACTTC
TRBJ2-7 | TRBD2 | TRBV11-2 | NA | CASSALAGVSEQYF | TGTGCCAGCAGCGCTCTAGCGGGAGTATCCGAGCAGTACTTC
TRBJ1-3 | NA | TRBV2 | NA | CASSGTIGNTIYF | TGTGCCAGCAGTGGGACAATAGGAAACACCATATATTTT
TRBJ2-2 | NA | TRBV2 | NA | CASRKEGTGELFF | TGTGCCAGCAGGAAGGAGGGCACCGGGGAGCTGTTTTTT
TRBJ2-5 | NA | TRBV11-2 | NA | CASSPAVLLAQETQYF | TGTGCCAGCAGTCCTGCCGTCCTGCTGGCCCAAGAGACCCAGTACTTC
TRBJ1-3 | NA | TRBV18 | NA | CASSPLGTGPFSGNTIYF | TGTGCCAGCTCACCACTAGGAACAGGGCCTTTCTCTGGAAACACCATATATTTT
TRBJ1-2 | NA | TRBV21-1 | NA | CASSKALLIGTLNYGYTF | TGTGCCAGCAGCAAAGCGCTTTTGATTGGTACTCTTAACTATGGCTACACCTTC
TRBJ2-3 | TRBD1 | TRBV11-2 | NA | CASRRQGETRPYPWDTQYF | TGTGCCAGCAGGCGTCAGGGGGAGACCCGACCGTATCCCTGGGATACGCAGTATTTT
TRBJ2-1 | NA | TRBV14 | once | CASSQDLHSYNEQFF | TGTGCCAGCAGCCAAGACTTACACTCCTACAATGAGCAGTTCTTC
TRBJ2-5 | TRBD2 | TRBV27 | few | CASSLQPGLAGGPKTQYF | TGTGCCAGCAGTCTTCAGCCGGGACTAGCGGGAGGGCCCAAGACCCAGTACTTC
TRBJ2-3 | NA | TRBV19 | NA | CASSTNRVPTDTQYF | TGTGCCAGTAGTACCAACAGGGTACCCACAGATACGCAGTATTTT
TRBJ2-2 | TRBD2 | TRBV10-1 | NA | CASSVGLVGTGELFF | TGCGCCAGCAGTGTTGGACTAGTGGGCACCGGGGAGCTGTTTTTT
TRBJ1-5 | NA | TRBV3-1/TRBV3-2 | NA | CASSQDMPGASQPQHF | TGTGCCAGCAGCCAAGATATGCCAGGGGCGTCGCAGCCCCAGCATTTT
TRBJ1-2 | TRBD1 | TRBV9 | NA | CASSSTTGVYGYTF | TGTGCCAGCAGCTCTACCACAGGGGTCTATGGCTACACCTTC
TRBJ1-4 | TRBD1 | TRBV7-6 | NA | CASSPRQGPEEKLFF | TGTGCCAGCAGCCCAAGACAGGGACCGGAGGAAAAACTGTTTTTT
TRBJ2-7 | TRBD2 | TRBV4-2 | NA | CASSQSAQAGTSFYEQYF | TGTGCCAGCAGCCAGTCCGCTCAAGCCGGGACTAGTTTCTACGAGCAGTACTTC